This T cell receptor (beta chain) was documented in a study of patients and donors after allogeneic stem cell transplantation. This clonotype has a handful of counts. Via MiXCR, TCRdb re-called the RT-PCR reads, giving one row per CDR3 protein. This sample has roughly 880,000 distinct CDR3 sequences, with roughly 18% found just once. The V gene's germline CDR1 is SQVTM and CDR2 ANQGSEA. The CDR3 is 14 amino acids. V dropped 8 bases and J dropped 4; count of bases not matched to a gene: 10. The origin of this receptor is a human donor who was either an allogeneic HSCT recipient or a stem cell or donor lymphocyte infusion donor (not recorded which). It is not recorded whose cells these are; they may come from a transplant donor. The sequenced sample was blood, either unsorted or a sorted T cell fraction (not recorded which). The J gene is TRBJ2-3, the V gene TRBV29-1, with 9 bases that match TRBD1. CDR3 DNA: TGCAGCTTCATGACAGGGGGGGCCTCAGATACGCAGTATTTT. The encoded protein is CSFMTGGASDTQYF.